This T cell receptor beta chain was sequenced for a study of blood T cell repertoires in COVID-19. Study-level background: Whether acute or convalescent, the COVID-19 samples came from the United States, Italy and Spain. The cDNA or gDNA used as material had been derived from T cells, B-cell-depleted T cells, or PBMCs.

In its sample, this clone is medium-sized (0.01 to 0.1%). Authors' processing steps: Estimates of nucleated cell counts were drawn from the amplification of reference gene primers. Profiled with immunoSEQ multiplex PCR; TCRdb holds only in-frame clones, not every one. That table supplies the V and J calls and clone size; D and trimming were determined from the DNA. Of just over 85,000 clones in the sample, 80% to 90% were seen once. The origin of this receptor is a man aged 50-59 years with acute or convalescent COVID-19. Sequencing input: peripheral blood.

CDR3 in amino acids: CASSLDLASEQYF. The CDR3 nucleotides read TGTGCCAGCAGCTTAGACCTAGCTAGCGAGCAGTACTTC. The genes are TRBV11-2 and TRBJ2-7; D is possibly TRBD2 (5 bases). The CDR3 extends over 13 amino acids. Per the germline V gene, CDR1 is SGHAT and CDR2 is FQNNGV. V lost 0 bases and J 6 bases, leaving 9 bases between the germline ends.